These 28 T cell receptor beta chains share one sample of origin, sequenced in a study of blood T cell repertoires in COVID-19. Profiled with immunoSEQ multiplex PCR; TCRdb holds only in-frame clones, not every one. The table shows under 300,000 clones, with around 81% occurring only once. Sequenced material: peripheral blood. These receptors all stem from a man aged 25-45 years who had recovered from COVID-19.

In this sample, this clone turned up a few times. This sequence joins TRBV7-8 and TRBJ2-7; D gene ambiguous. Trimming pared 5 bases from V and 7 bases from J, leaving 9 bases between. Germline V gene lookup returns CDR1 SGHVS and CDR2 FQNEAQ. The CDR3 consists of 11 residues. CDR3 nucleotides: TGTGCCAGCAGCGCAATAGCAGAGCAGTACTTC. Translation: CASSAIAEQYF.

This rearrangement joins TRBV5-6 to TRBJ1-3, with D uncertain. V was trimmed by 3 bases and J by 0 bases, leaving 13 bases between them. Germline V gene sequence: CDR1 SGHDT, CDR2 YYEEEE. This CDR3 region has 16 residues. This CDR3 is CASSWASPTSGNTIYF. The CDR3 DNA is TGTGCCAGCAGCTGGGCAAGCCCGACCTCTGGAAACACCATATATTTT.

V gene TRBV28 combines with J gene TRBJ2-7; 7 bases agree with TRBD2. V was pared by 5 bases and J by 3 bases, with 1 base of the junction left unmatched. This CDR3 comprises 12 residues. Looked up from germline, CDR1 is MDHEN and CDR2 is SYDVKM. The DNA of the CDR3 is TGTGCCAGCAGTCGCGGGGGCTACGAGCAGTACGTC. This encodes CASSRGGYEQYV.

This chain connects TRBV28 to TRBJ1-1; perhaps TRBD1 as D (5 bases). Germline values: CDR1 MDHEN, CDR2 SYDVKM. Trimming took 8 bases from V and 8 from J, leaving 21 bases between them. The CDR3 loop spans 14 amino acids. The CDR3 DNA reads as TGTGCCAGCTCGGATGTCCTCCCCAGACAGGAAGCTTTCTTT. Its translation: CASSDVLPRQEAFF.

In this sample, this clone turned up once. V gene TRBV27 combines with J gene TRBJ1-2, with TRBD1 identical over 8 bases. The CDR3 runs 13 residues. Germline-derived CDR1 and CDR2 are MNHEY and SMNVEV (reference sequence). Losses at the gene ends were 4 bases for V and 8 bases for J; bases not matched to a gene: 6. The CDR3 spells CASSSGQGWGYTF. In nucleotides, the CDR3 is TGTGCCAGCAGTTCCGGACAGGGTTGGGGCTACACCTTC.

The CDR3 protein is CASSSGQGATTNEKLFF. The CDR3 DNA sequence: TGCGCCAGCAGCTCAGGACAGGGGGCTACAACTAATGAAAAACTGTTTTTT. The rearrangement joins TRBV5-1 to TRBJ1-4; 11 positions agree with TRBD1. Trimming at V came to 3 bases and at J to 0 bases, leaving 4 bases not matched to a gene. This CDR3 contains 17 residues. Germline V gene data show CDR1 as SGHRS and CDR2 as YFSETQ.

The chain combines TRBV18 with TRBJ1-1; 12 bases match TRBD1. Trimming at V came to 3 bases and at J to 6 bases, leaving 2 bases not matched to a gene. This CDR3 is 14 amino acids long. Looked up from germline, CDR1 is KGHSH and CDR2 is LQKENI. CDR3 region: CASSPGQGAAEAFF. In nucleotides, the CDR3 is TGTGCCAGCTCACCGGGACAGGGGGCGGCTGAAGCTTTCTTT.

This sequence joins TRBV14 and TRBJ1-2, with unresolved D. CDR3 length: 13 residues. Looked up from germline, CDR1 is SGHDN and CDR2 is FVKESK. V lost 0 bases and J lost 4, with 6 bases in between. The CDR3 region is CASSQDQIYGYTF. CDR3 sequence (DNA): TGTGCCAGCAGCCAAGACCAGATCTATGGCTACACCTTC. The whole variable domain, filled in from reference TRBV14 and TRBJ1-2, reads EAGVTQFPSHSVIEKGQTVTLRCDPISGHDNLYWYRRVMGKEIKFLLHFVKESKQDESGMPNNRFLAERTGGTYSTLKVQPAELEDSGVYFCASSQDQIYGYTFGSGTRLTVV.

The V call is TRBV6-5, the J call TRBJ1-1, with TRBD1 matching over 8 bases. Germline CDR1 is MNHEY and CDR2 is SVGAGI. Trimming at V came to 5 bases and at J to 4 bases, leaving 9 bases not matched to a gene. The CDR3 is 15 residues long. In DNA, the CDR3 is TGTGCCAGCAGTCGCCTCAGGGGGCGCGTCACTGAAGCTTTCTTT. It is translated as CASSRLRGRVTEAFF.

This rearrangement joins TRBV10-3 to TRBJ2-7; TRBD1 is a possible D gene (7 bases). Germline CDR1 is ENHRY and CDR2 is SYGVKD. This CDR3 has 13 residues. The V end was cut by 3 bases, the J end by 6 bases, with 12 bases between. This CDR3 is CAISEGQGGEQYV. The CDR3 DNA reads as TGTGCCATCAGTGAAGGGCAGGGGGGCGAGCAGTACGTC.

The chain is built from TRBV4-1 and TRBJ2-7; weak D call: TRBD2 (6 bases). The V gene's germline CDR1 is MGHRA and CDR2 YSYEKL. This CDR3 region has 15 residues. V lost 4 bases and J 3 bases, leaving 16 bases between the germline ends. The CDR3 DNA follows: TGCGCCAGCAGCCGGGAACCCGGGAGTAACTACGAGCAGTACTTC. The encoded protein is CASSREPGSNYEQYF.

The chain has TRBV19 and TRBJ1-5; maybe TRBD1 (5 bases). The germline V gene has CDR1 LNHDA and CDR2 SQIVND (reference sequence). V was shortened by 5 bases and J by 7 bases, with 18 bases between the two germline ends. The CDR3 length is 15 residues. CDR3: CASSSTQGGGQPQHF. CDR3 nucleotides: TGTGCCAGTAGTTCCACCCAGGGTGGTGGCCAGCCCCAGCATTTT.

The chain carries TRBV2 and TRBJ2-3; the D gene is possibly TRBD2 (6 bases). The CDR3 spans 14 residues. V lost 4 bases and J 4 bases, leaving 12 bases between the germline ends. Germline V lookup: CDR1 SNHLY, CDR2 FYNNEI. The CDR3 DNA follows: TGTGCCAGCAGTGGGAGGGCCCCCCCAGATACGCAGTATTTT. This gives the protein CASSGRAPPDTQYF.

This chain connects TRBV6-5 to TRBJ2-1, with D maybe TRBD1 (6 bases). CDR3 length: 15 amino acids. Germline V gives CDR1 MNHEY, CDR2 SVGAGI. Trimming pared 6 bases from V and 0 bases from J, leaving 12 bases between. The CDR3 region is CASRQGFSSYNEQFF. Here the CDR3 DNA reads TGTGCCAGCAGGCAGGGGTTTAGCTCCTACAATGAGCAGTTCTTC.

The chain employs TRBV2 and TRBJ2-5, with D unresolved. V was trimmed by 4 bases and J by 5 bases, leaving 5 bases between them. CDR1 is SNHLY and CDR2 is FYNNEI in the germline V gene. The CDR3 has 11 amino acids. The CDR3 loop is CASSASETQYF. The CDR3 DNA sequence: TGTGCCAGCAGTGCCAGTGAGACCCAGTACTTC.

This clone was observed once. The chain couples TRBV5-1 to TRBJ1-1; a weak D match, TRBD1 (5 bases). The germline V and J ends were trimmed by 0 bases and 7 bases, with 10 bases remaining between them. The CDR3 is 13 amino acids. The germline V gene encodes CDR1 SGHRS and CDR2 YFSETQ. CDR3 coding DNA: TGCGCCAGCAGCTTGGTCTTCGGGGGTGAAGCTTTCTTT. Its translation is CASSLVFGGEAFF.

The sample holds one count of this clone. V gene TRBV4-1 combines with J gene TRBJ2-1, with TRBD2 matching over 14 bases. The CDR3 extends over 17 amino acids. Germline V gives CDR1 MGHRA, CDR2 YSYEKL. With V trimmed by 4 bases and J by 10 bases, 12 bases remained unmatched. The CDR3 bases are TGCGCCAGCAGCCCCCCTGGGGGGACTAGCGGGGGTAGGGAGCAGTTCTTC. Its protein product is CASSPPGGTSGGREQFF.

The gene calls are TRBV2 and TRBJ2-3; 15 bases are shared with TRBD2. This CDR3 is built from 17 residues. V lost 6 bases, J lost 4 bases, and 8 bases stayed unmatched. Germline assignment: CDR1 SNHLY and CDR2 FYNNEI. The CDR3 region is CASSKEGLAGGADTQYF. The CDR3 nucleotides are TGTGCCAGCAGCAAAGAAGGACTAGCGGGGGGGGCAGATACGCAGTATTTT.

This CDR3 is CASSYGTYEQYF. CDR3 DNA: TGTGCCAGTAGTTATGGGACATACGAGCAGTACTTC. This chain uses TRBV19 with TRBJ2-7; perhaps TRBD1 as D (6 bases). V was pared by 5 bases and J by 4 bases, with 9 bases between. The germline gives CDR1 LNHDA, CDR2 SQIVND (reference sequence). There are 12 residues in the CDR3.

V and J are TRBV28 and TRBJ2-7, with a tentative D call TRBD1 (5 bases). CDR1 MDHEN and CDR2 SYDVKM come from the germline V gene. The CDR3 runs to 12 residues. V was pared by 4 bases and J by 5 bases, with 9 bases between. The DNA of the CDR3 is TGTGCCAGCAGTTCCCAGGGTAACGAGCAGTACGTC. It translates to CASSSQGNEQYV.

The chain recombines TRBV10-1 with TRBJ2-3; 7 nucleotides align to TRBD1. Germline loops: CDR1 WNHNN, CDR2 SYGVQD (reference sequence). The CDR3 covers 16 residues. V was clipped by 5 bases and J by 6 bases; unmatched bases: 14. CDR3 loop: CASSWERRGHKDTQYF. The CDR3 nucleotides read TGCGCCAGCAGTTGGGAACGAAGGGGGCATAAGGATACGCAGTATTTT.

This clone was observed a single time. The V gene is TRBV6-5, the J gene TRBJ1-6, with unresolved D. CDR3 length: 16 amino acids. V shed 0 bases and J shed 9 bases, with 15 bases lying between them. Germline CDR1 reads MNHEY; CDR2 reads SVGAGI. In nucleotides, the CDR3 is TGTGCCAGCAGTTACTCGCGAGACAAACCGACTTCACCCCTCCACTTT. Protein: CASSYSRDKPTSPLHF.

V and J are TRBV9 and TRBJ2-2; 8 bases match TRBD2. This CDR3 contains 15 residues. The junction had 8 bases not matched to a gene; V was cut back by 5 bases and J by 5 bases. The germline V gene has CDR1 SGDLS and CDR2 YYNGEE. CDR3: CASSPRGGVTGELFF. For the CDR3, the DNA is TGTGCCAGCAGTCCCCGGGGGGGCGTTACCGGGGAGCTGTTTTTT.

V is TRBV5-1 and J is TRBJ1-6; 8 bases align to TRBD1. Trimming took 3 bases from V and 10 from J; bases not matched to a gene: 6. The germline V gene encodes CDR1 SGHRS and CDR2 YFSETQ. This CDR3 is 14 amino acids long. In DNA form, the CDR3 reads TGCGCCAGCAGCTCCGGACAGGGAACCTCACCCCTCCACTTT. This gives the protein CASSSGQGTSPLHF.

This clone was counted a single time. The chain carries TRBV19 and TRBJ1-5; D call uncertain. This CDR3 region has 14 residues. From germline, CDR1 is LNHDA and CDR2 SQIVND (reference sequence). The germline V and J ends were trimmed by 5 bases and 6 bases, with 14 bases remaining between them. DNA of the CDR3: TGTGCCAGTAGTGCCCGACAATCACGTCAGCCCCAGCATTTT. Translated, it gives CASSARQSRQPQHF. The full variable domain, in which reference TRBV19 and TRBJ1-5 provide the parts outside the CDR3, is DGGITQSPKYLFRKEGQNVTLSCEQNLNHDAMYWYRQDPGQGLRLIYYSQIVNDFQKGDIAEGYSVSREKKESFPLTVTSAQKNPTAFYLCASSARQSRQPQHFGDGTRLSIL.

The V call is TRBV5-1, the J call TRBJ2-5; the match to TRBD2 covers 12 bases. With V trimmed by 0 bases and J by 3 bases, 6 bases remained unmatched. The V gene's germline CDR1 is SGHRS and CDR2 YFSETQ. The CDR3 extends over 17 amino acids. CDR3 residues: CASSLAPSGGDKETQYF. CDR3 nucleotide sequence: TGCGCCAGCAGCTTGGCCCCTAGCGGGGGGGATAAAGAGACCCAGTACTTC.

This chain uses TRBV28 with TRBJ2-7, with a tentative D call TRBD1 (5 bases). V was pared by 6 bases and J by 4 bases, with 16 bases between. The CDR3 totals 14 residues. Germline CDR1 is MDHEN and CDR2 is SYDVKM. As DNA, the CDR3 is TGTGCCAGCAGCCCAGGGTTGTTCCTATACGAGCAGTACGTC. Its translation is CASSPGLFLYEQYV.

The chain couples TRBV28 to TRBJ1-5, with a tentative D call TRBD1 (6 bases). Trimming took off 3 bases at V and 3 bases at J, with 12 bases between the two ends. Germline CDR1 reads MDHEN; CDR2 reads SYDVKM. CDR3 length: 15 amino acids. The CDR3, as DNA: TGTGCCAGCAGTTTGGGGGCAGGGGTCAATCAGCCCCAGCATTTT. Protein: CASSLGAGVNQPQHF. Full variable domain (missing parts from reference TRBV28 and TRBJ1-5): DVKVTQSSRYLVKRTGEKVFLECVQDMDHENMFWYRQDPGLGLRLIYFSYDVKMKEKGDIPEGYSVSREKKERFSLILESASTNQTSMYLCASSLGAGVNQPQHFGDGTRLSIL.